Sequencing of this T cell receptor beta chain was carried out in a study of shared clonotypes between healthy human individuals. The length of the CDR3 is 15 residues. The ends lost 6 bases at V and 1 base at J; junction bases unmatched: 5. Germline V gene sequence: CDR1 SNHLY, CDR2 FYNNEI. A split of CD4+ cells into CD45RA+ naive and CD45RA-negative memory subsets was performed. On this clone itself: The same CDR3 is also encoded by other DNA sequences in this sample.

The repertoire was sequenced with immunoSEQ multiplex PCR; TCRdb's copy has only in-frame clones and lacks some. The sample records 1.6 million or so clones, 96% being singletons. Sequencing was done on a sample of naive CD4+ T cells sorted from blood. Indicated subset: CD45RA+ positively selected. The chain couples TRBV2 to TRBJ2-3; 9 positions agree with TRBD2. The sequence was obtained from a man aged 25-45 years in good health. The CDR3 sequence: CASRLGLAGTDTQYF. DNA for the CDR3: TGTGCCAGCAGATTGGGACTAGCTGGCACAGATACGCAGTATTTT.